This entry features one TCR beta chain sequence. This entry belongs to a study of blood T cell repertoires in COVID-19. The CDR3 runs to 15 residues. Germline CDR1 reads SGHTA; CDR2 reads FQGNSA. V gave up 1 base and J gave up 8 bases, with 12 bases separating them. Profiled with immunoSEQ multiplex PCR; TCRdb holds only in-frame clones, not every one. The sample shows 19,000 or so clones, 65% to 90% of them seen only once. The chain links TRBV7-2 to TRBJ1-6; D gene ambiguous. Source material: peripheral blood. The TCR originated in an elderly man with acute or convalescent COVID-19. The CDR3 spells CASSLGAGNDSPLHF. The CDR3 region has the DNA TGTGCCAGCAGCTTAGGGGCCGGGAACGATTCACCCCTCCACTTT.